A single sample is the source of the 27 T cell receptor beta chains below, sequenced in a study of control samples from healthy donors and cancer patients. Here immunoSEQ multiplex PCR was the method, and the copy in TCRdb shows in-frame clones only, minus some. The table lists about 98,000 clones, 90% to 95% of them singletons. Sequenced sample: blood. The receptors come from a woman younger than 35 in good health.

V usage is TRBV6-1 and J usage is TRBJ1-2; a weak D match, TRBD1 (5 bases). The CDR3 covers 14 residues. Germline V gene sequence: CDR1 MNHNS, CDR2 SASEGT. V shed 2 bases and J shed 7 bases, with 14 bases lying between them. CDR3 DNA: TGTGCCAGCAGTGAATGGGGGGAAAGGGGTGGCTACACCTTC. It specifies CASSEWGERGGYTF.

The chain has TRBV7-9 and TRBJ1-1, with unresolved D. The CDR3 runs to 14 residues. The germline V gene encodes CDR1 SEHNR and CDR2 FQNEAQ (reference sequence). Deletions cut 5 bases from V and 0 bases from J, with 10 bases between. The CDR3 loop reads CASSAGLMNTEAFF. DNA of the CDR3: TGTGCCAGCAGCGCCGGGCTGATGAACACTGAAGCTTTCTTT. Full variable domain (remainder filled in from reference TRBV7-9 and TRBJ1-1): DTGVSQNPRHKITKRGQNVTFRCDPISEHNRLYWYRQTLGQGPEFLTYFQNEAQLEKSRLLSDRFSAERPKGSFSTLEIQRTEQGDSAMYLCASSAGLMNTEAFFGQGTRLTVV.

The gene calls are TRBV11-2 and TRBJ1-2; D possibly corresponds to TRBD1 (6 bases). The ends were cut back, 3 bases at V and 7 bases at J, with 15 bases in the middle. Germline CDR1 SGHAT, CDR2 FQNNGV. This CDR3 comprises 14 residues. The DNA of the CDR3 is TGTGCCAGCAGCTTTAGACAGGCGCTCTGTGGCTACACCTTC. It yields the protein CASSFRQALCGYTF.

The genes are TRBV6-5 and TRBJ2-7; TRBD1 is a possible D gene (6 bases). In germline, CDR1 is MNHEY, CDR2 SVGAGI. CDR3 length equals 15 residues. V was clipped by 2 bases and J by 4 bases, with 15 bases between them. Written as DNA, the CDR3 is TGTGCCAGCAGTTACACGCAATCTGGACAGTACGAGCAGTACTTC. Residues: CASSYTQSGQYEQYF.

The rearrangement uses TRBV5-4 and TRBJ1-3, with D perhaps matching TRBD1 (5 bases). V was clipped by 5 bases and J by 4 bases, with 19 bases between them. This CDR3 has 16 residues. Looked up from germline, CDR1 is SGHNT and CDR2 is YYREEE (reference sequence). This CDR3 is CASSSRLRGPGNTIYF. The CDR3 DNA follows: TGTGCCAGCAGTTCACGGTTGAGGGGACCCGGAAACACCATATATTTT.

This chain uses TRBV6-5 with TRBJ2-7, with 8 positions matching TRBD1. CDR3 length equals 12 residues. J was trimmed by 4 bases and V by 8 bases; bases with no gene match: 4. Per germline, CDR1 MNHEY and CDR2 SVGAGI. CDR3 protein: CASSDRVYEQYF. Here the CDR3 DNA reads TGTGCCAGCTCGGACAGGGTGTACGAGCAGTACTTC.

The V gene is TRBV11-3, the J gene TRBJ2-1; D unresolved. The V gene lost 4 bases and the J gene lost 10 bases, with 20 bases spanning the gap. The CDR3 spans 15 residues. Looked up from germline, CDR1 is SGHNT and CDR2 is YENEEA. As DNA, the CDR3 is TGTGCCAGCAGCTCCGCCCGGATGCCGCCCGCCGAGCAGTTCTTC. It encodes CASSSARMPPAEQFF. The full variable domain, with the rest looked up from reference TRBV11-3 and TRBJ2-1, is EAGVVQSPRYKIIEKKQPVAFWCNPISGHNTLYWYLQNLGQGPELLIRYENEEAVDDSQLPKDRFSAERLKGVDSTLKIQPAELGDSAVYLCASSSARMPPAEQFFGPGTRLTVL.

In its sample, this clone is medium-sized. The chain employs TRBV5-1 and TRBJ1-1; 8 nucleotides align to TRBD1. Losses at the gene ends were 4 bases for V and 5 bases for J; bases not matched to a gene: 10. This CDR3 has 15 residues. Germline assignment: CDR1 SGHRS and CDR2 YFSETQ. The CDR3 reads CASSRGQGLVTEAFF. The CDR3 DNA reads TGCGCCAGCAGCCGAGGACAGGGATTGGTGACTGAAGCTTTCTTT.

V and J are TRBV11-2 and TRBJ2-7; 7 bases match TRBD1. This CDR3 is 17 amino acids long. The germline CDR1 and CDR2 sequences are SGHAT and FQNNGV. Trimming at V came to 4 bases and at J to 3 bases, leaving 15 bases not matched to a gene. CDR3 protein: CASSSADRPSRGYEQYF. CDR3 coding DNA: TGTGCCAGCAGCTCCGCGGACAGGCCCTCCAGGGGCTACGAGCAGTACTTC.

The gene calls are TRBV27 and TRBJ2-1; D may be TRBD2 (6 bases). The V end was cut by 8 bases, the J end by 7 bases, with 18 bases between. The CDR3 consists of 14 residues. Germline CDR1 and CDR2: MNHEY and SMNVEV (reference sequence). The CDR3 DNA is TGTGCCAGCCGGATCGACTACGCGGGAAATGAGCAGTTCTTC. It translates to CASRIDYAGNEQFF.

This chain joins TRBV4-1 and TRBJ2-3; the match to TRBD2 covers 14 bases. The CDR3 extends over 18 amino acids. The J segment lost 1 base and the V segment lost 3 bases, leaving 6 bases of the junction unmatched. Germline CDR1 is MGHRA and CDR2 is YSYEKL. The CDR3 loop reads CASSHFPGLAGGTDTQYF. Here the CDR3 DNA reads TGCGCCAGCAGCCACTTCCCGGGACTAGCGGGGGGCACAGATACGCAGTATTTT.

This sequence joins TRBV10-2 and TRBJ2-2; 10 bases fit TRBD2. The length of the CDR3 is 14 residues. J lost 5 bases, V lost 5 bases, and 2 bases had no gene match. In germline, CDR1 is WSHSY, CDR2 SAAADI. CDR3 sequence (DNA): TGCGCCAGCAGTCTGACTAGCGGGACCGGGGAGCTGTTTTTT. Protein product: CASSLTSGTGELFF.

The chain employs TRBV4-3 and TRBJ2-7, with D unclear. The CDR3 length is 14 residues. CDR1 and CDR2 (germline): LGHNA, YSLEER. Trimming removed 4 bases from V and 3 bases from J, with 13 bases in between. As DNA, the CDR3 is TGCGCCAGCAGCCCGCGCTGGGTAGGCTACGAGCAGTACTTC. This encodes CASSPRWVGYEQYF.

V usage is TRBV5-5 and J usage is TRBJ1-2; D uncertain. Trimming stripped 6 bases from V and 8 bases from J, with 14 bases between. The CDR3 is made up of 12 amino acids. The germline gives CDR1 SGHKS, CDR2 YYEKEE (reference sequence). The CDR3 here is CASTVQKEGYTF. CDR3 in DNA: TGTGCCAGCACCGTTCAGAAGGAGGGCTACACCTTC.

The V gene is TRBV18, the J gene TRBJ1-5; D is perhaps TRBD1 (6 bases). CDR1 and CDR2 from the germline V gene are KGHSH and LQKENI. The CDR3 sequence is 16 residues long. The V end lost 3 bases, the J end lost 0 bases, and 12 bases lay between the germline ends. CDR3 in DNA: TGTGCCAGCTCACCCCGACAGGACAATAGCAATCAGCCCCAGCATTTT. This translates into CASSPRQDNSNQPQHF. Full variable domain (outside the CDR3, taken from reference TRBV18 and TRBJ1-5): NAGVMQNPRHLVRRRGQEARLRCSPMKGHSHVYWYRQLPEEGLKFMVYLQKENIIDESGMPKERFSAEFPKEGPSILRIQQVVRGDSAAYFCASSPRQDNSNQPQHFGDGTRLSIL.

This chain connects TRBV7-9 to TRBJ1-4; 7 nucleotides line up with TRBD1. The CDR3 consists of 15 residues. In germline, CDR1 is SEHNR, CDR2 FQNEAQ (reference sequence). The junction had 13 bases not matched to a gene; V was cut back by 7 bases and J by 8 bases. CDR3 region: CASNKLTGIGEKLFF. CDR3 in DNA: TGTGCCAGCAACAAATTGACAGGGATCGGGGAAAAACTGTTTTTT.

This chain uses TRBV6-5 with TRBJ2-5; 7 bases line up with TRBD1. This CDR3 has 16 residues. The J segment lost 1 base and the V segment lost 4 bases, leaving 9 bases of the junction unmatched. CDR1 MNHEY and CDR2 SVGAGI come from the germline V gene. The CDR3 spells CASSSTGRTPQETQYF. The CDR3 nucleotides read TGTGCCAGCAGTTCGACAGGGCGAACCCCCCAAGAGACCCAGTACTTC.

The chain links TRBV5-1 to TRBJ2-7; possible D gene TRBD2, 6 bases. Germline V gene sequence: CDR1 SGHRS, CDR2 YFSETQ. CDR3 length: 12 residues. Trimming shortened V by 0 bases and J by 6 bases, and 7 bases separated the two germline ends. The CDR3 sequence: CASSLGAGEQYF. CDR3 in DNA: TGCGCCAGCAGCTTGGGAGCGGGCGAGCAGTACTTC.

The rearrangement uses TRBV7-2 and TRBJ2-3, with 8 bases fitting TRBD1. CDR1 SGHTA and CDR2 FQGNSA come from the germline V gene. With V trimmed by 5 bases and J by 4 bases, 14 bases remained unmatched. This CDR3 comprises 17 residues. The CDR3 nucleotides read TGTGCCAGCAGCCGGATTGCCACAGGGGGTAGGGCAGATACGCAGTATTTT. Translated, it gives CASSRIATGGRADTQYF.

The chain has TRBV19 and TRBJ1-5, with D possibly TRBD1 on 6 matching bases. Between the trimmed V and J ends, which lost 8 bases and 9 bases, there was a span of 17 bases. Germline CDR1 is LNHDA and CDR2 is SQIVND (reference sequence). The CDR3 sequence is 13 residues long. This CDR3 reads CASGGPNSGPQHF. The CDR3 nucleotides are TGTGCCAGTGGGGGGCCTAACTCGGGGCCCCAGCATTTT.

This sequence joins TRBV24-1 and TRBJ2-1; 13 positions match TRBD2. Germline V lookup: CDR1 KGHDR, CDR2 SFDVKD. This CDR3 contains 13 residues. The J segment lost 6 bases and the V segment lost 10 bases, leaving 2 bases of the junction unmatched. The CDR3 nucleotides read TGTGCCACAGGGACTAGCGGGACCAATGAGCAGTTCTTC. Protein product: CATGTSGTNEQFF.

This CDR3 reads CATSRDDGRGPYNEQFF. DNA for the CDR3: TGTGCCACCAGCAGAGACGATGGCCGGGGTCCCTACAATGAGCAGTTCTTC. The chain carries TRBV15 and TRBJ2-1; TRBD2 is a possible D gene (5 bases). The CDR3 runs 17 residues. The germline V gene has CDR1 LNHNV and CDR2 YYDKDF (reference sequence). Between the trimmed V and J ends, which lost 0 bases and 2 bases, there was a span of 14 bases.

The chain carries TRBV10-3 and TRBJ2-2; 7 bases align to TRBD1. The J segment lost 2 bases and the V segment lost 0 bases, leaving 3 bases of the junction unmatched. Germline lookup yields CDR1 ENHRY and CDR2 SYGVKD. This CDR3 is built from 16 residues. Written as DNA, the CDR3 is TGTGCCATCAGTGAGTCAACAGGGGCCAACACCGGGGAGCTGTTTTTT. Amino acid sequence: CAISESTGANTGELFF.

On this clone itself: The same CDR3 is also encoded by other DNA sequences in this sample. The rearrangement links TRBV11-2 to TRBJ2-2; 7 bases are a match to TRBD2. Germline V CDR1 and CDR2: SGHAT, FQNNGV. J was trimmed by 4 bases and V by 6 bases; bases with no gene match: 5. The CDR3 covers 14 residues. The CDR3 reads CASSTLAGTGELFF. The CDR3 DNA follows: TGTGCCAGCAGTACGTTAGCGGGCACCGGGGAGCTGTTTTTT.

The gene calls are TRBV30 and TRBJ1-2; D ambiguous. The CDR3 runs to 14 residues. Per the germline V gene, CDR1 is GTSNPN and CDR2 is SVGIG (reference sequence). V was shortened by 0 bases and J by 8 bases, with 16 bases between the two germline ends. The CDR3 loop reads CAWSVSGISSGYTF. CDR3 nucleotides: TGTGCCTGGAGTGTTTCGGGGATCAGTAGCGGCTACACCTTC.

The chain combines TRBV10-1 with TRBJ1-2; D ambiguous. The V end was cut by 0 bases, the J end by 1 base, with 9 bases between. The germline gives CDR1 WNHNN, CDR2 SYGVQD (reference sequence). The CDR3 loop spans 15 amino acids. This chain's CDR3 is CASSESAGNNYGYTF. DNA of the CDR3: TGCGCCAGCAGTGAGTCTGCGGGGAATAACTATGGCTACACCTTC.

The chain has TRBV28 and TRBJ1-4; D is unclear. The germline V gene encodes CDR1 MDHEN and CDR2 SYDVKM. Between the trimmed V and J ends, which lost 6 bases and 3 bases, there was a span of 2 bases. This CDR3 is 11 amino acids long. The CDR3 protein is CASSPNEKLFF. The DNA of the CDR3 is TGTGCCAGCAGCCCTAATGAAAAACTGTTTTTT.